This TCR beta chain was observed in a study of blood T cells in healthy people across ages. PCR was performed a second time for about 7 to 12 cycles using a sample-barcoded 5' primer and a J-beta primer mix. TCRdb re-derived calls from the 5' RACE reads in MiXCR, one entry per CDR3 protein. This sample yields roughly 1.4 million distinct CDR3 sequences, of which 55% to 75% are seen a single time; 6.5% to 8% belongs to the top ten. Material for sequencing was blood. The origin of this receptor is a man between 18 and 29 years old in good health.

In nucleotides, the CDR3 is TGTGCCAGCAGTTTAGTGCAGATTCTTTCCTACGAGCAGTACTTC. It codes for CASSLVQILSYEQYF. The V gene is TRBV28, the J gene TRBJ2-7, with no clear D. V lost 2 bases to trimming and J lost 1 base, with 12 bases between them. Germline-derived CDR1 and CDR2 are MDHEN and SYDVKM. This CDR3 is built from 15 residues.